This TCR beta chain was recovered during a study of T cells after posttransplantation cyclophosphamide. Overall study results and limits: After PTCy, TRB diversity resembled that of CNI/methotrexate controls.

The V gene's germline CDR1 is SGHTA and CDR2 FQGNSA. V was clipped by 5 bases and J by 3 bases; unmatched bases: 9. The CDR3 consists of 15 residues. The protocol was immunoSEQ multiplex PCR, while the TCRdb copy is restricted to in-frame clones and leaves out a portion. This table has 9,900 or so clones, 95% to 98% appearing once. In regard to this clone: Its specificity is unknown.

Cells defined as naive were viable CD3+CD4+ or CD3+CD8+ and CCR7+CD45RA+CD45RO-CD95-CD27+CD28+. This clonotype originated in a woman in her fifties or sixties in good health, CMV-negative, and a related stem cell transplant donor. V is TRBV7-2 and J is TRBJ1-1, with TRBD1 matching over 7 bases. The specimen was naive CD4+ T cells sorted from PBMCs. The CDR3 loop is CASSPQGVLDTEAFF. For the CDR3, the DNA is TGTGCCAGCAGCCCGCAGGGGGTACTGGACACTGAAGCTTTCTTT.